Listed below are T cell receptor beta chains from one sample, sequenced in a study of T cell repertoires in cytomegalovirus infection. One entry per CDR3 protein results from TCRdb running MiXCR on the reads. The repertoire has hundreds of thousands of distinct CDR3 sequences, roughly a sixth of them found once; the top ten carry around 12%. The sequenced material came from PBMCs. Receptor source: a human donor in good health (CMV status not recorded). Some clones in this sample may be carry-over from other donors' samples. The CDR3 runs from the conserved cysteine through the conserved F or W. The D gene is left open where the match is weak. Some rows have no size entry. The others give once, few or many, or a class for an expanded clone.

J: TRBJ1-1; size: NA; V: TRBV6-5; D: NA; DNA: TGTGCCAGCAGCCAGACCCAGGCAGGGAACACTGAAGCTTTCTTT; CDR3: CASSQTQAGNTEAFF
J: TRBJ1-5; size: NA; V: TRBV6-5; D: NA; DNA: TGTGCCAGCAGCCCCGGGACGGCCGATAATCAGCCCCAGCATTTT; CDR3: CASSPGTADNQPQHF
J: TRBJ2-7; size: many; V: TRBV7-2; D: TRBD1; DNA: TGTGCCAGCAGCTCGGGCCCACAGACAGGGTCCTACGAGCAGTACTTC; CDR3: CASSSGPQTGSYEQYF
J: TRBJ1-4; size: NA; V: TRBV7-2; D: NA; DNA: TGTGCCAGCAGCTTAATTGACTCTTTTAATGAAAAACTGTTTTTT; CDR3: CASSLIDSFNEKLFF
J: TRBJ2-3; size: NA; V: TRBV6-1; D: TRBD2; DNA: TGTGCCAGCAGTCACGGACTAGCGGGGGGATATACAGATACGCAGTATTTT; CDR3: CASSHGLAGGYTDTQYF
J: TRBJ2-7; size: few; V: TRBV4-2; D: NA; DNA: TGTGCCAGCAGCCAAGACGGCAGCCCGTTCTACGAGCAGTACTTC; CDR3: CASSQDGSPFYEQYF
J: TRBJ2-7; size: many; V: TRBV12-3/TRBV12-4; D: NA; DNA: TGTGCCAGCAGTTTGGGAACAGGTAATTTCTACGAGCAGTACTTC; CDR3: CASSLGTGNFYEQYF
J: TRBJ1-5; size: NA; V: TRBV20-1; D: TRBD1; DNA: TGCAGTGCTAGGAGGACAGGGGACCGAATCCGGTATCAGCCCCAGCATTTT; CDR3: CSARRTGDRIRYQPQHF
J: TRBJ2-1; size: NA; V: TRBV7-6; D: NA; DNA: TGTGCCAGCAGCTGGGGCTCCCCAAACAATGAGCAGTTCTTC; CDR3: CASSWGSPNNEQFF
J: TRBJ1-2; size: few; V: TRBV28; D: NA; DNA: TGTGCCAGCAGTTTAAATCCCTCCCCGATCGTCGACTATGGCTACACCTTC; CDR3: CASSLNPSPIVDYGYTF
J: TRBJ1-5; size: few; V: TRBV28; D: NA; DNA: TGTGCCAGCAGCCCTGGAGGTGCCGGCAATCAGCCCCAGCATTTT; CDR3: CASSPGGAGNQPQHF
J: TRBJ1-3; size: many; V: TRBV7-2; D: NA; DNA: TGTGCCAGCAGCGTAAACCCCGGTGGCACCATATATTTT; CDR3: CASSVNPGGTIYF
J: TRBJ2-7; size: many; V: TRBV7-8; D: NA; DNA: TGTGCCAGCAGCTTAGGGCAAGTTTACGAGCAGTACTTC; CDR3: CASSLGQVYEQYF
J: TRBJ2-1; size: many; V: TRBV12-3/TRBV12-4; D: NA; DNA: TGTGCCAGCAGTTTATGGCAGAGCTACAATGAGCAGTTCTTC; CDR3: CASSLWQSYNEQFF
J: TRBJ2-3; size: many; V: TRBV4-2; D: TRBD2; DNA: TGTGCCAGCAGCCAAGTCGGTAGCGGGGGAAGCACAGATACGCAGTATTTT; CDR3: CASSQVGSGGSTDTQYF
J: TRBJ1-5; size: NA; V: TRBV6-5; D: TRBD1; DNA: TGTGCCAGCAGTTCCATAGGACAGGCACTCAATCAGCCCCAGCATTTT; CDR3: CASSSIGQALNQPQHF
J: TRBJ1-5; size: NA; V: TRBV19; D: TRBD1; DNA: TGTGCCAGTAGTGATCTGGGACAGGGGGCCGCTCAGCCCCAGCATTTT; CDR3: CASSDLGQGAAQPQHF
J: TRBJ2-3; size: many; V: TRBV12-3/TRBV12-4; D: NA; DNA: TGTGCCAGCACCCCTATTGGGGGGGCAGGAGATACGCAGTATTTT; CDR3: CASTPIGGAGDTQYF
J: TRBJ1-5; size: NA; V: TRBV7-2; D: NA; DNA: TGTGCCAGCAGCTTAGATGGGAGGGGCCATCAGCCCCAGCATTTT; CDR3: CASSLDGRGHQPQHF
J: TRBJ1-5; size: many; V: TRBV6-1; D: NA; DNA: TGTGCCAGCAGTGAGGGACACAGCAATCAGCCCCAGCATTTT; CDR3: CASSEGHSNQPQHF
J: TRBJ2-7; size: NA; V: TRBV12-5; D: NA; DNA: TGTGCTAGTGGGACTACAGGAGTGGAAGAGCAGTACTTC; CDR3: CASGTTGVEEQYF
J: TRBJ1-2; size: NA; V: TRBV28; D: TRBD1; DNA: TGTGCCAGCAGTCCGCTGAGGCAGGGGGGTAACTATGGCTACACCTTC; CDR3: CASSPLRQGGNYGYTF
J: TRBJ2-7; size: many; V: TRBV7-8; D: NA; DNA: TGTGCCAGCAGCTTTACTGAAGACAGAATCCCCTACGAGCAGTACTTC; CDR3: CASSFTEDRIPYEQYF
J: TRBJ1-5; size: NA; V: TRBV6-1; D: NA; DNA: TGTGCCAGCAGTGAAGGGTTGCGGGCCAATCAGCCCCAGCATTTT; CDR3: CASSEGLRANQPQHF
J: TRBJ1-1; size: few; V: TRBV2; D: NA; DNA: TGTGCCAGCAGTGAGATTAAAACAGATGAAGCTTTCTTT; CDR3: CASSEIKTDEAFF
J: TRBJ1-5; size: many; V: TRBV7-2; D: TRBD1; DNA: TGTGCCAGCAGCGACCCGGGACAGACTCTTAGCAATCAGCCCCAGCATTTT; CDR3: CASSDPGQTLSNQPQHF
J: TRBJ1-4; size: many; V: TRBV7-8; D: TRBD1; DNA: TGTGCCAGCAGCTGGACAGGGGCTAATGAAAAACTGTTTTTT; CDR3: CASSWTGANEKLFF
J: TRBJ1-1; size: many; V: TRBV7-3; D: NA; DNA: TGTGCCAGTGGGGGCCGCGAAGGAACTGAAGCTTTCTTT; CDR3: CASGGREGTEAFF
J: TRBJ2-6; size: NA; V: TRBV10-3; D: NA; DNA: TGTGCCACCTCAGCAGGCCCACCGGGGCCTGGGGCCAACGTCCTGACTTTC; CDR3: CATSAGPPGPGANVLTF
J: TRBJ1-1; size: many; V: TRBV28; D: TRBD1; DNA: TGTGCCAGCAGTCCACCGGGACAGGGATTCACTGAAGCTTTCTTT; CDR3: CASSPPGQGFTEAFF
J: TRBJ2-1; size: NA; V: TRBV19; D: TRBD2; DNA: TGTGCCAGTCAACAGCGGGGGGGCACATACAATGAGCAGTTCTTC; CDR3: CASQQRGGTYNEQFF
J: TRBJ2-1; size: few; V: TRBV20-1; D: TRBD2; DNA: TGCAGTGCTAGTACCCTAGCGGGGGAGGGCTACAATGAGCAGTTCTTC; CDR3: CSASTLAGEGYNEQFF
J: TRBJ1-2; size: many; V: TRBV28; D: TRBD1; DNA: TGTGCCAGCAGCCAAGGGGGGACAGGTTATTTATCGGCTGTAGGCTACACCTTC; CDR3: CASSQGGTGYLSAVGYTF
J: TRBJ2-3; size: many; V: TRBV4-1; D: NA; DNA: TGCGCCAGCAGCCAAAGGGGTTATGAAGATACGCAGTATTTT; CDR3: CASSQRGYEDTQYF
J: TRBJ2-7; size: many; V: TRBV12-3/TRBV12-4; D: NA; DNA: TGTGCCAGCAGTTGGTACAGGGTGAAGTTCGACGAGCAGTACTTC; CDR3: CASSWYRVKFDEQYF
J: TRBJ2-5; size: few; V: TRBV11-2; D: TRBD2; DNA: TGTGCCAGCAGCGCAGGGACTAGCGGGGGCTGGGAGACCCAGTACTTC; CDR3: CASSAGTSGGWETQYF
J: TRBJ1-5; size: NA; V: TRBV27; D: TRBD1; DNA: TGTGCCAGCAATTTCCAGGGGGGCAGCCATCAGCCCCAGCATTTT; CDR3: CASNFQGGSHQPQHF
J: TRBJ2-7; size: few; V: TRBV12-3/TRBV12-4; D: NA; DNA: TGTGCCAGCAGTTTTGGGTACAGGGTGGGGGAGCAGTACTTC; CDR3: CASSFGYRVGEQYF
J: TRBJ1-1; size: NA; V: TRBV29-1; D: TRBD1; DNA: TGCAGCGTTGTGACCAGGACAGGCTCCCCCGAAGCTTTCTTT; CDR3: CSVVTRTGSPEAFF
J: TRBJ2-1; size: NA; V: TRBV24-1; D: NA; DNA: TGTGCCACCAGTGGGACGGACGGGGAAAAGTACAATGAGCAGTTCTTC; CDR3: CATSGTDGEKYNEQFF